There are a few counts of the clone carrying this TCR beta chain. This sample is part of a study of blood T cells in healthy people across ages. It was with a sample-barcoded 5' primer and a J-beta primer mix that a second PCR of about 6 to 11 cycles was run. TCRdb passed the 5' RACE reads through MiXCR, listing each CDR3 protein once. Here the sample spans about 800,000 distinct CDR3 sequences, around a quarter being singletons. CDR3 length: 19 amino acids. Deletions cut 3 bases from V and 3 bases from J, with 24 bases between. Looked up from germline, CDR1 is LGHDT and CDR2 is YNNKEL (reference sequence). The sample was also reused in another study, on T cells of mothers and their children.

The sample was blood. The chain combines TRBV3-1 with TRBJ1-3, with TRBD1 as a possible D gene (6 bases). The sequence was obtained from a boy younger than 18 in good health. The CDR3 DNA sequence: TGTGCCAGCAGCCACGTTCGTCAGGGGTATTCAACAGATGGAAACACCATATATTTT. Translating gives CASSHVRQGYSTDGNTIYF.